This T cell receptor beta chain was identified in a study of T cell clones after liver transplantation. Study as a whole: At least one year of complete immunosuppression withdrawal without enzymes over twice normal defined tolerance.

V was cut by 3 bases and J by 2 bases, with 13 bases left in between. CDR3 size: 15 residues. Germline loops: CDR1 LGHNA, CDR2 YNFKEQ. Some clones are missing from TCRdb's copy, which holds only in-frame ones; the method was immunoSEQ multiplex PCR. The sample contains roughly 72,000 clones, roughly 80% of which appear only once. The input for sequencing was CD4+ T cells from blood, taken about 50 months after liver transplant. This sequence was found in a human patient who received a liver transplant. A share of the T cells may be of graft donor origin. The V gene is TRBV4-2, the J gene TRBJ2-5, with D uncertain. The CDR3 bases are TGTGCCAGCAGCCAGAATAGACGGAGACAAGAGACCCAGTACTTC. Translated, it gives CASSQNRRRQETQYF.